This TCR beta chain was documented in a study of T-cell reconstitution after alpha-beta-depleted transplantation in children. General study points: Two months or so post-transplant, alpha-beta T cells reportedly derived from several hundred expanded graft clones. In some patients, recipient T cells and intrathymic progenitors surviving conditioning explained high day-60 diversity. It was newly produced T cells that mostly accounted for T-cell counts and diversity one year after transplant.

This clonotype was counted at least ten times. Its antigen is still unknown. Construction of the TCRbeta library involved unique molecular identifiers. TCRdb recomputed calls from the PCR reads with MiXCR, one row per CDR3 protein. The table records approximately 79,000 distinct CDR3 sequences, 15% to 20% of them present only once. Germline CDR1 reads MNHNS; CDR2 reads SASEGT. The CDR3 extends over 15 amino acids. Trimming at V came to 6 bases and at J to 7 bases, leaving 5 bases not matched to a gene. The genes are TRBV6-1 and TRBJ2-1; 14 bases line up with TRBD2. This TCR was sampled from a male patient under 10 years old who had a stem cell transplant for acute lymphoblastic leukemia, so the T cells may come from the graft donor. The specimen was PBMCs, mostly from graft donor cells, collected 360 days after TCRalphabeta/CD19-depleted stem cell transplant. The CDR3 loop reads CASSPGTSGRNEQFF. CDR3 bases: TGTGCCAGCAGCCCTGGGACTAGCGGGAGAAATGAGCAGTTCTTC.